This T cell receptor beta chain appears in the sequencing data of a study of neoadjuvant anti-PD-1 for oral cavity cancer. Patients had newly diagnosed, untreated stage II-IVA oral cavity squamous cell carcinoma. This clone appeared a single time. Antigen specificity is unknown. There are 13 residues in the CDR3. Germline V gives CDR1 SGDLS, CDR2 YYNGEE. Between the trimmed V and J ends, which lost 4 bases and 7 bases, there was a span of 12 bases. Study-level findings and limits: Pretreatment Treg/Th17 ratio correlated inversely with post-treatment tumor clonality. TCR analyses covered only a few patients per response group.

Measured with immunoSEQ multiplex PCR; TCRdb has only the in-frame clones, and not every one. The sample has over 80,000 clones; about 80% are singletons. The sequences come from PBMCs, collected before nivolumab (anti-PD-1) treatment. The receptor was derived from a person between 40 and 85 years old with oral cavity squamous cell carcinoma. The chain combines TRBV9 with TRBJ2-1; no firm D call. This CDR3 reads CASSSENRNEQFF. The CDR3 region has the DNA TGTGCCAGCAGCTCAGAGAATCGGAATGAGCAGTTCTTC.